Sequencing of this TCR beta chain was carried out in a study of identical twins. Whole-study results and caveats: For monozygotic twins, models underestimated out-of-frame TCR alpha sharing.

TCRdb re-called the 5' RACE reads with MiXCR, one entry per CDR3 protein. The table shows roughly 240,000 distinct CDR3 sequences, with roughly 7% occurring only once. In this sample, this clonotype turned up a few times. As yet, its antigen is unknown. These data were also reused for a study on yellow fever vaccine responses in identical twins. From that paper: Twins reportedly showed a vaccine T cell response that seemed partly convergent and partly personalized.

The sequence was obtained from a woman between 18 and 29 years old in good health. The sample consisted of memory (CD45RO+) T cells sorted from blood.

CDR3 sequence (DNA): TGTGCCAGCAGCCAAGTGGGGGTCGGGATCGCCACAGATACGCAGTATTTT. This translates into CASSQVGVGIATDTQYF. The chain employs TRBV3-1 and TRBJ2-3, with D possibly being TRBD1 or TRBD2 (5 bases each). CDR3 length: 17 residues. Germline loops: CDR1 LGHDT, CDR2 YNNKEL (reference sequence). V was trimmed by 1 base and J by 2 bases, leaving 16 bases between them.